The entry below gives a single T cell receptor (beta chain) sequence along with its context. V was shortened by 4 bases and J by 6 bases, with 23 bases between the two germline ends. The CDR3 covers 16 residues. Germline-derived CDR1 and CDR2 are SGHDT and YYEEEE. These data belong to a study of OX40 agonist ivuxolimab in advanced cancers. Only in-frame clones appear in the TCRdb table, and some are missing; sequencing was by immunoSEQ multiplex PCR. The table lists some 21,000 clones, approximately 73% of them singletons, with 12% in the top ten. Any history of autoimmune disease or systemic immunosuppression disqualified patients.

J is TRBJ2-7 and V is TRBV5-6, with a possible D match to TRBD2 (6 bases). Here the sequenced sample was CD4+ or CD8+ T cells sorted from blood, taken in a trial of the OX40 agonist ivuxolimab. The receptor was derived from an adult with an advanced solid tumor such as melanoma, head and neck, liver or kidney cancer. CDR3 sequence: CASSLDQEGLSREQYF. The CDR3 DNA reads TGTGCCAGCAGCCTGGACCAGGAGGGGCTCTCTCGCGAGCAGTACTTC.